These 31 T cell receptor beta chains were sequenced from one sample in a study of CD8 T cells in Susac syndrome. The RNA, 0.5 to 1 ug, was put through reverse transcription using random hexamers. TCRdb reprocessed the immunoSEQ multiplex PCR reads with MiXCR, giving one entry per CDR3 protein. The data hold tens of thousands of distinct CDR3 sequences, with just over 90% observed a single time. The sequencing sample was made of CD4+ T cells from PBMCs. Receptors originate from a human donor with Susac syndrome.

The genes are TRBV11-2 and TRBJ2-3; D uncertain. The CDR3 extends over 17 amino acids. Germline loops: CDR1 SGHAT, CDR2 FQNNGV. Trimming pared 7 bases from V and 1 base from J, leaving 21 bases between. DNA of the CDR3: TGTGCCAGCACCGCCGAAGCCCTCCCTCGGGGCACAGATACGCAGTATTTT. Translation gives CASTAEALPRGTDTQYF.

The rearrangement joins TRBV12-3 or TRBV12-4 to TRBJ1-3, with D unresolved. V was clipped by 2 bases and J by 0 bases, with 11 bases between them. The CDR3 spans 16 residues. Here the CDR3 DNA reads TGTGCCAGCAGTTTACACGACCCTACCTCTGGAAACACCATATATTTT. Translating gives CASSLHDPTSGNTIYF.

The chain links TRBV2 to TRBJ2-7; 9 bases agree with TRBD2. Germline CDR1 reads SNHLY; CDR2 reads FYNNEI. V lost 8 bases to trimming and J lost 0 bases; unmatched junction nucleotides: 20. The CDR3 extends over 19 amino acids. The CDR3 spells CASRSFETSGTISSYEQYF. CDR3 DNA sequence: TGTGCCAGCCGGTCCTTCGAGACTAGCGGAACTATTAGCTCCTACGAGCAGTACTTC.

This chain joins TRBV20-1 and TRBJ2-5; TRBD2 agrees at 8 bases. V shed 6 bases and J 5 bases; nucleotides not matched to a gene: 8. Germline CDR1 DFQATT, CDR2 SNEGSKA (reference sequence). CDR3 size: 13 residues. CDR3: CSAPGREEETQYF. The DNA for the CDR3 is TGCAGTGCCCCGGGGCGGGAGGAGGAGACCCAGTACTTC.

The chain couples TRBV14 to TRBJ2-1, with D unclear. Germline-derived CDR1 and CDR2 are SGHDN and FVKESK. This CDR3 has 15 amino acids. Trimming cost V 0 bases and J 4 bases, with 10 bases left between them. The CDR3 nucleotides read TGTGCCAGCAGCCAAGATCGCGGACCATACAATGAGCAGTTCTTC. Translated, it gives CASSQDRGPYNEQFF.

This rearrangement joins TRBV6-2 or TRBV6-3 to TRBJ2-5, with a weak D call TRBD2 (7 bases). The CDR3 sequence is 14 residues long. CDR1 MNHEY and CDR2 SVGEGT come from the germline V gene. The germline V and J ends were trimmed by 8 bases and 0 bases, with 13 bases remaining between them. The CDR3 here is CASGGGGNQETQYF. The CDR3 nucleotides are TGTGCCAGCGGAGGGGGAGGGAACCAAGAGACCCAGTACTTC.

This chain connects TRBV3-1 to TRBJ2-6, with a tentative D call TRBD1 (6 bases). V lost 4 bases and J lost 0, with 16 bases in between. This CDR3 has 18 residues. Germline V gene lookup returns CDR1 LGHDT and CDR2 YNNKEL (reference sequence). Here the CDR3 DNA reads TGTGCCAGCAGCCTTTGGGGCAGGGGTTACTCTGGGGCCAACGTCCTGACTTTC. Encoded protein: CASSLWGRGYSGANVLTF.

The chain employs TRBV28 and TRBJ2-2; 8 bases are shared with TRBD1. The CDR3 is 14 amino acids. Germline V gene lookup returns CDR1 MDHEN and CDR2 SYDVKM. The V gene end was trimmed by 2 bases and the J gene end by 6 bases; junction bases not matched to a gene: 2. Written as DNA, the CDR3 is TGTGCCAGCAGTTTAAACAGGGGGGCCGGGGAGCTGTTTTTT. This translates into CASSLNRGAGELFF.

V and J are TRBV5-4 and TRBJ2-7; TRBD1 or TRBD2 may be the D gene (5 bases each). The CDR3 has 15 amino acids. In germline, CDR1 is SGHNT, CDR2 YYREEE (reference sequence). V lost 1 base, J lost 0 bases, and 11 bases lay in between. The CDR3 DNA sequence: TGTGCCAGCAGCTTGCAGGGACGGAACTCCTACGAGCAGTACTTC. Translated: CASSLQGRNSYEQYF.

The J gene is TRBJ1-1, the V gene TRBV20-1; a possible D gene is TRBD1 (5 bases). The CDR3 loop spans 14 amino acids. CDR1 is DFQATT, CDR2 SNEGSKA, per germline (reference sequence). V was pared by 1 base and J by 5 bases, with 14 bases between. The CDR3 sequence is CSARAPERGTEAFF. In nucleotides, the CDR3 is TGCAGTGCTAGAGCCCCTGAGCGGGGGACTGAAGCTTTCTTT.

This clonotype appeared once. The CDR3 is CASSYLAVQETQYF. The CDR3 DNA is TGTGCCAGCAGCTACCTAGCGGTCCAAGAGACCCAGTACTTC. The chain has TRBV3-1 and TRBJ2-5; TRBD2 matches at 7 bases. J was trimmed by 1 base and V by 5 bases; bases with no gene match: 4. The germline gives CDR1 LGHDT, CDR2 YNNKEL (reference sequence). This CDR3 is built from 14 residues.

The chain combines TRBV7-2 with TRBJ1-2; tentatively, D is TRBD1 (5 bases). V was shortened by 6 bases and J by 7 bases, with 24 bases between the two germline ends. CDR3 length equals 16 residues. The germline CDR1 and CDR2 sequences are SGHTA and FQGNSA. The DNA for the CDR3 is TGTGCCAGCAGTGATTTCTGGGGACCCCTGTATGGTGGCTACACCTTC. This sequence encodes CASSDFWGPLYGGYTF.

The V gene is TRBV12-3 or TRBV12-4, the J gene TRBJ1-2; D is undetermined. The V gene lost 2 bases and the J gene lost 3 bases, with 4 bases spanning the gap. The CDR3 is 12 residues long. CDR3 nucleotide sequence: TGTGCCAGCAGTTTAACGTACTATGGCTACACCTTC. Its translation: CASSLTYYGYTF.

The rearrangement uses TRBV2 and TRBJ2-5, with TRBD2 matching over 11 bases. V gave up 7 bases and J gave up 0 bases; unmatched junction bases: 4. Germline lookup yields CDR1 SNHLY and CDR2 FYNNEI. The CDR3 covers 15 residues. The CDR3 sequence: CASKLAGVNQETQYF. Here the CDR3 DNA reads TGTGCCAGCAAACTAGCGGGGGTAAACCAAGAGACCCAGTACTTC.

The V call is TRBV2, the J call TRBJ2-1, with 10 bases lining up with TRBD2. The germline gives CDR1 SNHLY, CDR2 FYNNEI. V was pared by 4 bases and J by 6 bases, with 9 bases of the junction left unmatched. The CDR3 runs to 16 residues. The CDR3 spells CASSARGAGGSNEQFF. The CDR3, as DNA: TGTGCCAGCAGTGCTAGGGGAGCGGGGGGGTCCAATGAGCAGTTCTTC.

This chain joins TRBV5-1 and TRBJ1-5, with D uncertain. V was cut by 4 bases and J by 4 bases, with 15 bases left in between. Germline V gives CDR1 SGHRS, CDR2 YFSETQ. The CDR3 contains 15 residues. In DNA, the CDR3 is TGCGCCAGCAGCCTAGAGGGCAGCCTTAATCAGCCCCAGCATTTT. Translated: CASSLEGSLNQPQHF.

V is TRBV5-1 and J is TRBJ2-5, with D unclear. Trimming took off 4 bases at V and 4 bases at J, with 8 bases between the two ends. CDR1 is SGHRS and CDR2 is YFSETQ in the germline V gene. CDR3 length: 12 residues. The CDR3 DNA reads TGCGCCAGCAGCCTCCCCGGAGAGACCCAGTACTTC. Amino acids: CASSLPGETQYF.

This rearrangement joins TRBV19 to TRBJ2-2; D unclear. The germline CDR1 and CDR2 sequences are LNHDA and SQIVND (reference sequence). Trimming removed 8 bases from V and 6 bases from J, with 10 bases in between. This CDR3 contains 12 residues. The DNA for the CDR3 is TGTGCCAGTGGCCTATTGTCCGGGGAGCTGTTTTTT. This codes for CASGLLSGELFF. Full variable domain (missing parts from reference TRBV19 and TRBJ2-2): DGGITQSPKYLFRKEGQNVTLSCEQNLNHDAMYWYRQDPGQGLRLIYYSQIVNDFQKGDIAEGYSVSREKKESFPLTVTSAQKNPTAFYLCASGLLSGELFFGEGSRLTVL.

The V and J genes are TRBV18 and TRBJ2-3; maybe TRBD2 (5 bases). The germline V gene has CDR1 KGHSH and CDR2 LQKENI. The CDR3 has 13 amino acids. V lost 10 bases, J lost 3 bases, and 14 bases lay in between. CDR3 amino acids: CATEGSRTDTQYF. The DNA of the CDR3 is TGTGCCACCGAGGGTAGTCGAACAGATACGCAGTATTTT.

The chain is built from TRBV24-1 and TRBJ2-1; 10 positions agree with TRBD2. The CDR3 extends over 14 amino acids. Losses at the gene ends were 4 bases for V and 7 bases for J; bases not matched to a gene: 3. Germline CDR1 reads KGHDR; CDR2 reads SFDVKD. This chain's CDR3 is CATSDPTSGNEQFF. The CDR3 nucleotides read TGTGCCACCAGTGACCCGACTAGCGGGAATGAGCAGTTCTTC.

The chain uses TRBV19 and TRBJ2-7, with a weak D call TRBD2 (5 bases). V dropped 6 bases and J dropped 3 bases, with 12 bases sitting between them. The germline V gene encodes CDR1 LNHDA and CDR2 SQIVND (reference sequence). The CDR3 has 13 residues. CDR3 sequence: CASSLIRDYEQYF. The DNA of the CDR3 is TGTGCCAGTAGCCTTATCCGGGACTACGAGCAGTACTTC.

The rearrangement joins TRBV7-9 to TRBJ2-7; TRBD2 aligns across 13 bases. Germline CDR1 reads SEHNR; CDR2 reads FQNEAQ (reference sequence). The CDR3 contains 17 residues. The trim removed 2 bases at V and 2 bases at J, leaving 6 bases unmatched. The CDR3: CASSLSAGLAGTYEQYF. DNA for the CDR3: TGTGCCAGCAGCTTATCCGCGGGACTAGCGGGAACCTACGAGCAGTACTTC.

This clonotype was detected only once. The chain uses TRBV27 and TRBJ2-2; perhaps TRBD2 as D (5 bases). Germline loops: CDR1 MNHEY, CDR2 SMNVEV (reference sequence). V was shortened by 0 bases and J by 0 bases, with 8 bases between the two germline ends. The CDR3 has 16 residues. The CDR3 protein is CASSLSSGTNTGELFF. Here the CDR3 DNA reads TGTGCCAGCAGTTTATCGTCGGGGACGAACACCGGGGAGCTGTTTTTT.

This chain links TRBV25-1 with TRBJ2-3, with 10 bases identical to TRBD1. Germline CDR1 reads MGHDK; CDR2 reads SYGVNS. V was clipped by 9 bases and J by 6 bases; unmatched bases: 6. This CDR3 is 13 amino acids long. The CDR3 DNA follows: TGTGCCAGTAGACAGGGGGCTATGGATACGCAGTATTTT. This codes for CASRQGAMDTQYF. Combining the CDR3 with reference TRBV25-1 and TRBJ2-3 gives the whole variable domain EADIYQTPRYLVIGTGKKITLECSQTMGHDKMYWYQQDPGMELHLIHYSYGVNSTEKGDLSSESTVSRIRTEHFPLTLESARPSHTSQYLCASRQGAMDTQYFGPGTRLTVL.

The chain joins TRBV10-3 to TRBJ2-1, with D tentatively TRBD2 (5 bases). The length of the CDR3 is 13 residues. The ends were cut back, 3 bases at V and 4 bases at J, with 7 bases in the middle. CDR1 is ENHRY and CDR2 is SYGVKD in the germline V gene. This CDR3 reads CAISEEGYNEQFF. CDR3 coding DNA: TGTGCCATCAGTGAAGAGGGTTACAATGAGCAGTTCTTC.

The V gene is TRBV29-1, the J gene TRBJ2-6, with D unresolved. The CDR3 covers 14 residues. CDR1 SQVTM and CDR2 ANQGSEA come from the germline V gene. V shed 4 bases and J shed 0 bases, with 7 bases lying between them. The CDR3 DNA is TGCAGCGTTGTCATGGGCTCTGGGGCCAACGTCCTGACTTTC. It yields the protein CSVVMGSGANVLTF.

The chain carries TRBV11-2 and TRBJ2-2; 7 bases align to TRBD2. The germline CDR1 and CDR2 sequences are SGHAT and FQNNGV. The CDR3 consists of 15 residues. The V gene end was trimmed by 6 bases and the J gene end by 1 base; junction bases not matched to a gene: 5. The CDR3 sequence: CASRQPSGNTGELFF. For the CDR3, the DNA is TGTGCCAGCAGACAACCTAGCGGGAACACCGGGGAGCTGTTTTTT.

The chain recombines TRBV28 with TRBJ2-1; 8 nucleotides line up with TRBD2. This CDR3 has 13 amino acids. Germline V lookup: CDR1 MDHEN, CDR2 SYDVKM. Germline trimming cut 9 bases from V and 7 bases from J; bases unmatched to any gene: 8. The DNA for the CDR3 is TGTGCCAGTCGCCCTCGGGGGGGTAATGAGCAGTTCTTC. Amino acid sequence: CASRPRGGNEQFF. Filled out from reference TRBV28 and TRBJ2-1, the complete variable domain reads DVKVTQSSRYLVKRTGEKVFLECVQDMDHENMFWYRQDPGLGLRLIYFSYDVKMKEKGDIPEGYSVSREKKERFSLILESASTNQTSMYLCASRPRGGNEQFFGPGTRLTVL.

This clonotype was observed a few times. J is TRBJ2-5 and V is TRBV7-2; D might be TRBD1 or TRBD2, each matching 5 bases. This CDR3 has 15 amino acids. V dropped 1 base and J dropped 5 bases, with 14 bases sitting between them. Germline CDR1 reads SGHTA; CDR2 reads FQGNSA. CDR3 amino acids: CASSLDRGAVETQYF. The CDR3 bases are TGTGCCAGCAGCTTAGATAGAGGGGCGGTGGAGACCCAGTACTTC.

This chain links TRBV7-2 with TRBJ2-1; TRBD1 or TRBD2 may be the D gene (6 bases each). CDR1 SGHTA and CDR2 FQGNSA come from the germline V gene. The CDR3 is 16 residues long. Between the trimmed V and J ends, which lost 0 bases and 7 bases, there was a span of 16 bases. The CDR3 is CASSLAGARGRNEQFF. The CDR3 coding sequence is TGTGCCAGCAGCTTAGCGGGGGCACGGGGGAGGAATGAGCAGTTCTTC. The entire variable domain, with the rest obtained from reference TRBV7-2 and TRBJ2-1, is as follows: GAGVSQSPSNKVTEKGKDVELRCDPISGHTALYWYRQSLGQGLEFLIYFQGNSAPDKSGLPSDRFSAERTGGSVSTLTIQRTQQEDSAVYLCASSLAGARGRNEQFFGPGTRLTVL.

The CDR3 is CASSSLRTGIGANVLTF. CDR3 DNA: TGTGCCAGTAGTTCACTCAGAACTGGGATTGGGGCCAACGTCCTGACTTTC. V usage is TRBV19 and J usage is TRBJ2-6; D uncertain. The CDR3 is 17 amino acids. CDR1 and CDR2 from the germline V gene are LNHDA and SQIVND (reference sequence). The V and J ends lost 5 bases and 3 bases respectively, with 17 bases between them.